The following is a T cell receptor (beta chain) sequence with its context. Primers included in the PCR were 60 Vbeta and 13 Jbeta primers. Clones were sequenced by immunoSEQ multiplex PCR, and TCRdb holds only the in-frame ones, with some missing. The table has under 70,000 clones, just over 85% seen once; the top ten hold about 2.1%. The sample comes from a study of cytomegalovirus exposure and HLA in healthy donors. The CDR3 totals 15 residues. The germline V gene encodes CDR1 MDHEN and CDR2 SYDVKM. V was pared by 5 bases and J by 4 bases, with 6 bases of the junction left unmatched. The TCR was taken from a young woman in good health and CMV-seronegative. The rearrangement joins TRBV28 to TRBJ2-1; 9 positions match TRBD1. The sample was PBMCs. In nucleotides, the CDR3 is TGTGCCAGCAGTATCCACAGGGGGCTTTACAATGAGCAGTTCTTC. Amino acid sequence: CASSIHRGLYNEQFF.